A single count supports the clone carrying this TCR beta chain. Its target is unknown. This library used around 0.4 ug RNA and molecular barcoded adaptors spanning alpha/delta and beta/gamma chains. From the reads, TCRdb called clonotypes with MiXCR, one entry per CDR3 protein. The data hold about 63,000 distinct CDR3 sequences, with 11% to 15% observed a single time. The record originates from a study of read filtering for tumor transcriptome and immune sequencing. V lost 7 bases and J 2 bases, leaving 18 bases between the germline ends. CDR3 length: 15 residues. Germline-derived CDR1 and CDR2 are SNHLY and FYNNEI. Study-wide points: The CD138-negative fraction was mixed bone marrow immune cells, not pure T cells.

The origin of this receptor is a donor older than 35 with multiple myeloma. The chain joins TRBV2 to TRBJ2-7; D remains ambiguous. Source material: a population of CD138-negative cells sorted from bone marrow. The DNA for the CDR3 is TGTGCCAGCAAACTATCCCTGTCGGAAGCCTACGAGCAGTACTTC. This sequence encodes CASKLSLSEAYEQYF.